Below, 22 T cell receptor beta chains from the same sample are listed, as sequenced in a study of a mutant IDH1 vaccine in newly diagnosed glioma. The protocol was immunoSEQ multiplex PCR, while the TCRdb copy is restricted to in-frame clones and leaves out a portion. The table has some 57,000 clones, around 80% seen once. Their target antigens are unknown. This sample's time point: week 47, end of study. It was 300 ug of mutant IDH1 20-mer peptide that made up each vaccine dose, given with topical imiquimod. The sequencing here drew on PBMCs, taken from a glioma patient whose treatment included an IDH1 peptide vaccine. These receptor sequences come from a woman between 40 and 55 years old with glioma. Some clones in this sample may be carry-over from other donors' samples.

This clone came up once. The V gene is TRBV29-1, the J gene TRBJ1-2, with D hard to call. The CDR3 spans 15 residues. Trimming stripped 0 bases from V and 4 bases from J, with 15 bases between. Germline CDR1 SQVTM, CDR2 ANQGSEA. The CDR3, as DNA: TGCAGCGTTGAAGATGAAGTTTACTCCCGCTATGGCTACACCTTC. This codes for CSVEDEVYSRYGYTF. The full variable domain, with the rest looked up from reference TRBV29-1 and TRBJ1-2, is SAVISQKPSRDICQRGTSLTIQCQVDSQVTMMFWYRQQPGQSLTLIATANQGSEATYESGFVIDKFPISRPNLTFSTLTVSNMSPEDSSIYLCSVEDEVYSRYGYTFGSGTRLTVV.

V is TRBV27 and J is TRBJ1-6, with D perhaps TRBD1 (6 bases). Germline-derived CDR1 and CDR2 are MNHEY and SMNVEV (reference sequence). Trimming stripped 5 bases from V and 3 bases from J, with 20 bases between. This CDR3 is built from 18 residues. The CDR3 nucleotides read TGTGCCAGCAGTATAGCGGGGGCCGCGGGCGACTATAATTCACCCCTCCACTTT. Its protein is CASSIAGAAGDYNSPLHF.

In nucleotides, the CDR3 is TGTGCCAGCAGCTGGGACAGGGACCTTGAAGCTTTCTTT. Protein product: CASSWDRDLEAFF. The V call is TRBV5-5, the J call TRBJ1-1; TRBD1 matches 9 bases. The CDR3 has 13 amino acids. With 3 bases clipped from V and 7 bases from J, the junction kept 4 bases outside the gene matches. Looked up from germline, CDR1 is SGHKS and CDR2 is YYEKEE (reference sequence).

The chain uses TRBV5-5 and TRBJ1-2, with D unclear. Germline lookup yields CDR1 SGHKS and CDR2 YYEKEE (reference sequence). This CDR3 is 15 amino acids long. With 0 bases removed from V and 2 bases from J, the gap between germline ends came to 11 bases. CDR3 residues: CASSLVANLNYGYTF. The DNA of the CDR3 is TGTGCCAGCAGCTTGGTGGCGAATTTAAACTATGGCTACACCTTC. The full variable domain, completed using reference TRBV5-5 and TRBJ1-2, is DAGVTQSPTHLIKTRGQQVTLRCSPISGHKSVSWYQQVLGQGPQFIFQYYEKEERGRGNFPDRFSARQFPNYSSELNVNALLLGDSALYLCASSLVANLNYGYTFGSGTRLTVV.

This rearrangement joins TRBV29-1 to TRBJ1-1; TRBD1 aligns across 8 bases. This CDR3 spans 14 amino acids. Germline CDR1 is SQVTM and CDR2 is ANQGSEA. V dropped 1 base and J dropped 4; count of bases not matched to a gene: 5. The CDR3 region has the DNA TGCAGCGTTGAAGTTAGCAGGGGGCTCACTGAAGCTTTCTTT. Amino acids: CSVEVSRGLTEAFF.

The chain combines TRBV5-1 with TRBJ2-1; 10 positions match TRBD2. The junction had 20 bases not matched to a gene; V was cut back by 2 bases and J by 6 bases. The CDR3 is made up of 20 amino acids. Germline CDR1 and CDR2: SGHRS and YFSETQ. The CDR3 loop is CASSFTSPGTSEGASNEQFF. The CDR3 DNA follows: TGCGCCAGCAGCTTTACCTCTCCCGGGACTAGCGAGGGGGCCTCCAATGAGCAGTTCTTC.

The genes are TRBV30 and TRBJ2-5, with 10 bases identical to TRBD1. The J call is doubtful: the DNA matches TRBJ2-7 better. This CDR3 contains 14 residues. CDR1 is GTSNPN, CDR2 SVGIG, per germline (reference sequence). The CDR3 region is CAWRGPGQGYEQYF. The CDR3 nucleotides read TGTGCCTGGAGGGGACCGGGACAGGGGTACGAGCAGTACTTC.

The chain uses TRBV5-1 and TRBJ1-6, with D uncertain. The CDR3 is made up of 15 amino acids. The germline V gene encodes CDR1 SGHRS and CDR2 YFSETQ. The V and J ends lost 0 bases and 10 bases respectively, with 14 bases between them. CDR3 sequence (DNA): TGCGCCAGCAGCTTGGCCGCTCCATCCGGATCACCCCTCCACTTT. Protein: CASSLAAPSGSPLHF.

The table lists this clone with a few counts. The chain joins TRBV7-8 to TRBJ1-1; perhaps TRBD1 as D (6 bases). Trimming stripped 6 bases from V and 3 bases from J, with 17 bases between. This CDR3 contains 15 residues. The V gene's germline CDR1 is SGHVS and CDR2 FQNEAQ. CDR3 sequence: CASSRQGQFDTEAFF. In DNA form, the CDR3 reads TGTGCCAGCAGTCGCCAGGGGCAGTTCGACACTGAAGCTTTCTTT.

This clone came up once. In nucleotides, the CDR3 is TGTGCCAGCAGTGAAGATATCGGGCGGGAGACCCAGTACTTC. Amino acids: CASSEDIGRETQYF. V gene TRBV6-1 combines with J gene TRBJ2-5; D ambiguous. CDR1 MNHNS and CDR2 SASEGT come from the germline V gene. This CDR3 contains 14 residues. Between the trimmed V and J ends, which lost 1 base and 5 bases, there was a span of 11 bases.

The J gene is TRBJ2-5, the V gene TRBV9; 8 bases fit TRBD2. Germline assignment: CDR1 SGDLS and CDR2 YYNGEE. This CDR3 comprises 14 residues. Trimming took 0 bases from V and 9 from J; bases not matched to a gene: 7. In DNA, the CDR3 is TGTGCCAGCAGCGTAGAGGTAGCGGGGATGGCCCAGTACTTC. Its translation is CASSVEVAGMAQYF.

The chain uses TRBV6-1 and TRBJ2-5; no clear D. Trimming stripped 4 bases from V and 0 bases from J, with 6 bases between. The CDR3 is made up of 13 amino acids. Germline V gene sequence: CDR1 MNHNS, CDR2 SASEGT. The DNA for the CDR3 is TGTGCCAGCAGTGTTCACAACCAAGAGACCCAGTACTTC. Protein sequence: CASSVHNQETQYF.

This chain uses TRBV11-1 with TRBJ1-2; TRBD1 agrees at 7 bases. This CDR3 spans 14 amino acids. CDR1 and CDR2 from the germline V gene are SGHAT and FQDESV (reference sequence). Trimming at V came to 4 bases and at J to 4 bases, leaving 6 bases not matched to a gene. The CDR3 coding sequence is TGTGCCAGCAGCTCAGGGAAGGGGGCCTATGGCTACACCTTC. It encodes CASSSGKGAYGYTF.

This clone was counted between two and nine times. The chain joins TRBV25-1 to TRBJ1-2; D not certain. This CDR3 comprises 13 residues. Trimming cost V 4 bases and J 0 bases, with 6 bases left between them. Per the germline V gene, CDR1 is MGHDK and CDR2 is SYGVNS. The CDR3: CASSGTANYGYTF. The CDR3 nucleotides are TGTGCCAGCAGTGGAACAGCTAACTATGGCTACACCTTC.

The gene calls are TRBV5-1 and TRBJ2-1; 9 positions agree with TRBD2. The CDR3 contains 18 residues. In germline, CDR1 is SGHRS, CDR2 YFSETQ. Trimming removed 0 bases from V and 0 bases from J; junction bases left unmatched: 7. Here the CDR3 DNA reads TGCGCCAGCAGCTTGGAGTCTAGCGGGGTCGGCTCCTACAATGAGCAGTTCTTC. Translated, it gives CASSLESSGVGSYNEQFF.

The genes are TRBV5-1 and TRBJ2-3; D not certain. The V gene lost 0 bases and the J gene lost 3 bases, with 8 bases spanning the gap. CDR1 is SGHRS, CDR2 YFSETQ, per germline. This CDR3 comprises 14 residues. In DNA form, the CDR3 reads TGCGCCAGCAGCTTGGACAAAGGGACAGATACGCAGTATTTT. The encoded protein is CASSLDKGTDTQYF.

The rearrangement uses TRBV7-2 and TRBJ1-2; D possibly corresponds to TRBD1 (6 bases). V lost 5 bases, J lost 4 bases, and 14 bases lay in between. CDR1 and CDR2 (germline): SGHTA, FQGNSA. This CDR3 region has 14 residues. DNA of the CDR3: TGTGCCAGCAGCCCGGGACAAGCCTTCTATGGCTACACCTTC. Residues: CASSPGQAFYGYTF.

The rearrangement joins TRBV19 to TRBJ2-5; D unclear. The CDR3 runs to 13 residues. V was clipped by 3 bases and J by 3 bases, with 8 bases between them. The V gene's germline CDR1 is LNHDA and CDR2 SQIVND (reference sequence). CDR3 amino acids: CASSIDWEETQYF. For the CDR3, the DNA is TGTGCCAGTAGTATCGACTGGGAAGAGACCCAGTACTTC.

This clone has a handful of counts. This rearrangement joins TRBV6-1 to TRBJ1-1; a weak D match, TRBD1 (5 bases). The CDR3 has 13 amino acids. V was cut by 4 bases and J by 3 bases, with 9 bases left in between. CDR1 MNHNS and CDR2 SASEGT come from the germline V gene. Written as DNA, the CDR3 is TGTGCCAGCAGTGCAACACAGGACACTGAAGCTTTCTTT. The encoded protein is CASSATQDTEAFF.

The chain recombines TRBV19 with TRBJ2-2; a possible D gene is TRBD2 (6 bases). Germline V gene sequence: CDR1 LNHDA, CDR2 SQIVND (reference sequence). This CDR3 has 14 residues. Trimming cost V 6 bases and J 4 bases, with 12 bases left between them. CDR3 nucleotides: TGTGCCAGTAGGGTCCAGGGAGGCACCGGGGAGCTGTTTTTT. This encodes CASRVQGGTGELFF.

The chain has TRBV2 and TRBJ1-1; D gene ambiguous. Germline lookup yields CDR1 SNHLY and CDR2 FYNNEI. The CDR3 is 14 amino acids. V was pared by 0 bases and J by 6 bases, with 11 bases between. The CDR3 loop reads CASSEAAGYAEAFF. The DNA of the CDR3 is TGTGCCAGCAGTGAAGCGGCCGGGTACGCTGAAGCTTTCTTT.

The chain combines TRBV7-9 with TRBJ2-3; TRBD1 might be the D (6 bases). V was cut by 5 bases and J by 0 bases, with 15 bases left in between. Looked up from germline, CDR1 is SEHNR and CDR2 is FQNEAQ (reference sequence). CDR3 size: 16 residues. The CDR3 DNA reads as TGTGCCAGCAGCCCTATGGGGGCAGGGAGCACAGATACGCAGTATTTT. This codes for CASSPMGAGSTDTQYF.